The 7 T cell receptor beta chains given below trace back to one sample, sequenced in a study of OX40 agonist ivuxolimab in advanced cancers. Only in-frame clones appear in the TCRdb table, and some are missing; sequencing was by immunoSEQ multiplex PCR. The profile shows 50,000 to 70,000 clones, approximately 87% of them singletons. Sequenced material: CD4+ or CD8+ T cells sorted from blood, taken in a trial of the OX40 agonist ivuxolimab. These TCRs come from an adult with an advanced solid tumor such as melanoma, head and neck, liver or kidney cancer.

V usage is TRBV5-8 and J usage is TRBJ2-2; 9 bases match TRBD1. Germline V lookup: CDR1 SGHTS, CDR2 YDEGEE. With V trimmed by 1 base and J by 1 base, 2 bases remained unmatched. The CDR3 contains 16 residues. The CDR3 spells CASSLTGGLNTGELFF. In DNA, the CDR3 is TGTGCCAGCAGCTTGACAGGGGGCCTGAACACCGGGGAGCTGTTTTTT.

This clone was counted a single time. The rearrangement uses TRBV27 and TRBJ2-7; 10 nucleotides agree with TRBD1. Germline CDR1 reads MNHEY; CDR2 reads SMNVEV (reference sequence). CDR3 length equals 13 residues. V lost 5 bases and J lost 6; bases outside the gene matches: 4. The CDR3 reads CASSRQGAREQYF. The CDR3 nucleotides read TGTGCCAGCAGTAGACAGGGGGCTCGCGAGCAGTACTTC.

The genes are TRBV5-5 and TRBJ2-5, with D tentatively TRBD1 (6 bases). Trimming pared 4 bases from V and 0 bases from J, leaving 10 bases between. The CDR3 is 14 residues long. Germline V lookup: CDR1 SGHKS, CDR2 YYEKEE (reference sequence). Written as DNA, the CDR3 is TGTGCCAGCAGCCGAGGACAGCACCAAGAGACCCAGTACTTC. Translating it yields CASSRGQHQETQYF.

The rearrangement links TRBV28 to TRBJ1-1; 8 nucleotides match TRBD1. This CDR3 comprises 13 residues. J lost 0 bases, V lost 9 bases, and 3 bases had no gene match. The V gene's germline CDR1 is MDHEN and CDR2 SYDVKM. CDR3 in DNA: TGTGCCAGTGGACAGGGAATGAACACTGAAGCTTTCTTT. Translating it yields CASGQGMNTEAFF. The whole variable domain, filled in from reference TRBV28 and TRBJ1-1, reads DVKVTQSSRYLVKRTGEKVFLECVQDMDHENMFWYRQDPGLGLRLIYFSYDVKMKEKGDIPEGYSVSREKKERFSLILESASTNQTSMYLCASGQGMNTEAFFGQGTRLTVV.

This chain links TRBV11-2 with TRBJ1-2; D perhaps matches TRBD1 (5 bases). From germline, CDR1 is SGHAT and CDR2 FQNNGV. Trimming took off 7 bases at V and 4 bases at J, with 19 bases between the two ends. There are 15 residues in the CDR3. The CDR3 protein is CASTLTQGYGYGYTF. DNA of the CDR3: TGTGCCAGCACCCTAACTCAGGGATATGGCTATGGCTACACCTTC.

This chain connects TRBV21-1 to TRBJ2-5; the table's D gene call, TRBD1, was not cross checked with the DNA. TRBV21-1 constitutes a pseudogene. The CDR3 has 14 amino acids. In DNA, the CDR3 is TGTGCCAGCAGCATTATGGACATACGAGAGACCCAGTACTTC. Translating it yields CASSIMDIRETQYF.

The chain links TRBV7-8 to TRBJ1-3; perhaps TRBD1 as D (6 bases). Germline V gene sequence: CDR1 SGHVS, CDR2 FQNEAQ. The CDR3 has 15 residues. V dropped 4 bases and J dropped 4 bases, with 14 bases sitting between them. The CDR3 reads CASSSIQGYGNTIYF. The CDR3, as DNA: TGTGCCAGCAGCTCTATTCAGGGGTACGGAAACACCATATATTTT.